In its sample, the clone carrying this TCR beta chain was seen many times. This record belongs to a study of human T cells and chemical hapten exposure. The time point here: healthy volunteer bleed at 2 weeks. Unfractionated whole blood yielded the extracted total RNA. Germline loops: CDR1 MDHEN, CDR2 SYDVKM. V was shortened by 2 bases and J by 3 bases, with 12 bases between the two germline ends. There are 15 residues in the CDR3. Per the study methods: Samples contained a median of 95,638 TCRs, with a range of 23,224 to 690,600. Using its own MiXCR run on the RACE reads, TCRdb lists one record per CDR3 protein. The authors' filters were not applied to this entry. This sample has 45,000 or so distinct CDR3 sequences, with roughly 4.5% found just once.

The receptor was derived from a human donor in good health. Some clones in this sample may be carry-over from other donors' samples. Sequenced: whole blood. The V call is TRBV28, the J call TRBJ2-3, with D uncertain. DNA of the CDR3: TGTGCCAGCAGTTTAGAAAGGGCCCGTACAGATACGCAGTATTTT. Translating gives CASSLERARTDTQYF. Full variable domain (remainder filled in from reference TRBV28 and TRBJ2-3): DVKVTQSSRYLVKRTGEKVFLECVQDMDHENMFWYRQDPGLGLRLIYFSYDVKMKEKGDIPEGYSVSREKKERFSLILESASTNQTSMYLCASSLERARTDTQYFGPGTRLTVL.